The 12 T cell receptor beta chains reported below all come from one sample, sequenced in a study of T cells after yellow fever vaccination. TCRdb re-called the 5' RACE reads with MiXCR, one entry per CDR3 protein. The profile shows about 340,000 distinct CDR3 sequences, 9.5% to 15% of them singletons. The starting material was CD4+ T cells sorted from PBMCs, obtained 15 days after the yellow fever booster vaccination. The source of these receptors is a man aged 18-30 years who received the YFV17D yellow fever vaccine.

Only a few counts were recorded for this clonotype. The chain couples TRBV5-1 to TRBJ2-3; 12 nucleotides agree with TRBD1. The V gene's germline CDR1 is SGHRS and CDR2 YFSETQ. V lost 7 bases to trimming and J lost 9 bases; unmatched junction nucleotides: 12. CDR3 length equals 15 residues. The CDR3 DNA is TGCGCCAGCGGGGAGCGGGACAGGGGGCTGCAGACGCAGTATTTT. It encodes CASGERDRGLQTQYF.

This clonotype was counted between two and nine times. V and J are TRBV6-5 and TRBJ2-5; D remains ambiguous. Trimming removed 8 bases from V and 2 bases from J, with 15 bases in between. This CDR3 is 14 amino acids long. CDR1 and CDR2 (germline): MNHEY, SVGAGI. Written as DNA, the CDR3 is TGTGCCAGCGCTCCCCAGAGACGACAAGAGACCCAGTACTTC. This gives the protein CASAPQRRQETQYF.

This clonotype was seen a few times. The V gene is TRBV4-1, the J gene TRBJ1-6, with TRBD1 identical over 8 bases. Unmatched junction bases numbered 8, after V lost 3 bases and J lost 10 bases. CDR1 MGHRA and CDR2 YSYEKL come from the germline V gene. The CDR3 length is 15 residues. The DNA for the CDR3 is TGCGCCAGCAGCCATGTACGACAGGGGCGGTCACCCCTCCACTTT. This sequence encodes CASSHVRQGRSPLHF.

This chain connects TRBV6-5 to TRBJ2-5; 9 positions match TRBD1. The CDR3 contains 15 residues. In germline, CDR1 is MNHEY, CDR2 SVGAGI. Trimming at V came to 0 bases and at J to 2 bases, leaving 1 base not matched to a gene. The CDR3 is CASSYSGQGQETQYF. Here the CDR3 DNA reads TGTGCCAGCAGTTACTCAGGACAGGGGCAAGAGACCCAGTACTTC.

This clonotype was counted only a few times. The chain uses TRBV6-6 and TRBJ2-1; D unresolved. This CDR3 has 14 residues. Germline loops: CDR1 MNHNY, CDR2 SVGAGI (reference sequence). The ends were cut back, 0 bases at V and 3 bases at J, with 6 bases in the middle. CDR3 sequence reads: CASSYSQVYNEQFF. In DNA, the CDR3 is TGTGCCAGCAGTTACTCTCAAGTCTACAATGAGCAGTTCTTC.

The chain recombines TRBV5-6 with TRBJ1-3; D is undetermined. CDR1 SGHDT and CDR2 YYEEEE come from the germline V gene. The CDR3 sequence is 16 residues long. With 4 bases removed from V and 0 bases from J, the gap between germline ends came to 14 bases. The CDR3 DNA reads TGTGCCAGCAGCCTTACGGGCCCTATCTCTGGAAACACCATATATTTT. Translation: CASSLTGPISGNTIYF.

This clonotype was observed a few times. The J gene is TRBJ2-7, the V gene TRBV4-1; D might be TRBD1 or TRBD2, each matching 5 bases. CDR1 and CDR2 (germline): MGHRA, YSYEKL. The CDR3 has 14 residues. Trimming cost V 1 base and J 4 bases, with 11 bases left between them. The DNA for the CDR3 is TGCGCCAGCAGCCAAGTGGGGGAAGCGTACGAGCAGTACGTC. Its protein product is CASSQVGEAYEQYV.

This clonotype was seen many times. This chain uses TRBV6-2 or TRBV6-3 with TRBJ2-7, with D unclear. V was clipped by 6 bases and J by 0 bases, with 6 bases between them. Germline CDR1 MNHEY, CDR2 SVGEGT. The CDR3 runs to 12 residues. This chain's CDR3 is CASSYSSYEQYV. CDR3 DNA sequence: TGTGCCAGCAGCTATAGCTCCTACGAGCAGTACGTC.

The table lists this clonotype with many counts. The rearrangement joins TRBV20-1 to TRBJ1-4; unclear D gene. CDR1 DFQATT and CDR2 SNEGSKA come from the germline V gene (reference sequence). V was cut by 6 bases and J by 8 bases, with 10 bases left in between. The CDR3 covers 11 residues. The CDR3 sequence: CSAEPGEKLFF. The CDR3 DNA reads as TGCAGTGCGGAGCCGGGAGAAAAACTGTTTTTT.

This clonotype has more than one count but fewer than ten. This chain connects TRBV6-1 to TRBJ1-2; unclear D gene. Trimming took off 6 bases at V and 5 bases at J, with 16 bases between the two ends. The germline V gene encodes CDR1 MNHNS and CDR2 SASEGT. The CDR3 contains 14 residues. This CDR3 reads CASSKEAGTYGYTF. The CDR3 DNA is TGTGCCAGCAGCAAGGAGGCAGGTACATATGGCTACACCTTC.

This clonotype was counted only a few times. The V and J genes are TRBV12-3 or TRBV12-4 and TRBJ1-3; D gene unclear. The CDR3 extends over 17 amino acids. V gave up 2 bases and J gave up 0 bases, with 14 bases separating them. As DNA, the CDR3 is TGTGCCAGCAGTTTACTTTGGCGTTCACGCTCTGGAAACACCATATATTTT. This gives the protein CASSLLWRSRSGNTIYF.

V is TRBV7-6 and J is TRBJ2-1; 10 nucleotides match TRBD2. There are 19 residues in the CDR3. The V gene end was trimmed by 1 base and the J gene end by 0 bases; junction bases not matched to a gene: 9. Germline CDR1 SGHVS, CDR2 FNYEAQ. CDR3 nucleotides: TGTGCCAGCAGCTTAGTAGGAGTAGCGGGGGGTGTCTCCTACAATGAGCAGTTCTTC. Translation gives CASSLVGVAGGVSYNEQFF.